The 6 T cell receptor beta chains listed next were all sequenced from one sample in a study of beta chain features in type 1 diabetes. The whole isolated RNA underwent reverse transcription, so sequencing captured expressed TCRB transcripts. The method was immunoSEQ multiplex PCR; TCRdb's version includes in-frame clones alone and lacks a portion of them. The sample contains about 110,000 clones, approximately 39% of which appear only once. What was sequenced was stem cell memory CD4+ T cells from blood. These receptors came from a woman aged 18-30 years in good health.

The chain carries TRBV28 and TRBJ1-4; 9 bases are a match to TRBD1. The J segment lost 4 bases and the V segment lost 5 bases, leaving 8 bases of the junction unmatched. This CDR3 has 16 amino acids. Germline CDR1 MDHEN, CDR2 SYDVKM. CDR3 protein: CASSGPGTGFNEKLFF. The CDR3, as DNA: TGTGCCAGCAGTGGTCCCGGGACAGGGTTTAATGAAAAACTGTTTTTT.

This clone was seen more than once but under ten times. The gene calls are TRBV5-4 and TRBJ2-5; D is perhaps TRBD1 (5 bases). Deletions cut 0 bases from V and 4 bases from J, with 13 bases between. The CDR3 sequence is 15 residues long. CDR1 is SGHNT and CDR2 is YYREEE in the germline V gene (reference sequence). The CDR3 nucleotides are TGTGCCAGCAGCTTGGCCGATGCAGGGTCAGAGACCCAGTACTTC. Encoded protein: CASSLADAGSETQYF.

The chain has TRBV5-1 and TRBJ2-1; unclear D gene. Deletions cut 1 base from V and 7 bases from J, with 9 bases between. This CDR3 spans 13 amino acids. CDR1 is SGHRS and CDR2 is YFSETQ in the germline V gene. CDR3 residues: CASSLIVGNEQFF. As DNA, the CDR3 is TGCGCCAGCAGCTTGATCGTCGGGAATGAGCAGTTCTTC.

The chain carries TRBV7-2 and TRBJ2-3; D is uncertain. V was clipped by 4 bases and J by 6 bases, with 5 bases between them. Germline V lookup: CDR1 SGHTA, CDR2 FQGNSA. The length of the CDR3 is 11 residues. The CDR3 DNA follows: TGTGCCAGCAGCTCCCAGGATACGCAGTATTTT. Translated: CASSSQDTQYF.

The V call is TRBV28, the J call TRBJ2-3, with D possibly TRBD2 on 5 matching bases. Germline V lookup: CDR1 MDHEN, CDR2 SYDVKM. V lost 3 bases to trimming and J lost 6 bases, with 10 bases between them. CDR3 size: 13 residues. The CDR3 bases are TGTGCCAGCAGTTTCCCCAGCGGCGATACGCAGTATTTT. Protein: CASSFPSGDTQYF.

The chain employs TRBV28 and TRBJ2-1, with 8 bases that match TRBD2. Germline loops: CDR1 MDHEN, CDR2 SYDVKM. The CDR3 runs to 14 residues. V was clipped by 2 bases and J by 7 bases; unmatched bases: 4. CDR3 sequence reads: CASSLSGRWNEQFF. DNA of the CDR3: TGTGCCAGCAGTTTAAGCGGGAGATGGAATGAGCAGTTCTTC.